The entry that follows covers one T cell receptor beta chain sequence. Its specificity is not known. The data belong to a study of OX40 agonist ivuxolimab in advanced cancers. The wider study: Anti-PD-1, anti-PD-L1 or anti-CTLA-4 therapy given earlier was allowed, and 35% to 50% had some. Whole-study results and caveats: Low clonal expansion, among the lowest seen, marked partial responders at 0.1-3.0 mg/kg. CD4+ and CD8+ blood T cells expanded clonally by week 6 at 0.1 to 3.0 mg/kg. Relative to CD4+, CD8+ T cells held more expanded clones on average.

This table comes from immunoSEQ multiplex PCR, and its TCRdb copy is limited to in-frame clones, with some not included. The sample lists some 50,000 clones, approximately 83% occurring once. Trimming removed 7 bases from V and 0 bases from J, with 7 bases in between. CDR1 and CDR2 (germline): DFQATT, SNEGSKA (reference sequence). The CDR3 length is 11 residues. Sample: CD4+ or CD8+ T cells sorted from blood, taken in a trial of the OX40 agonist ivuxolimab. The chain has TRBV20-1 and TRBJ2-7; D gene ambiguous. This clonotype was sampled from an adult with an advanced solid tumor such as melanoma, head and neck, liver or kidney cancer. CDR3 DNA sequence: TGCAGTGTGGGTGACTCCTACGAGCAGTACTTC. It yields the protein CSVGDSYEQYF.